This T cell receptor beta chain derives from a study of T cell responses to AZD1222 COVID-19 vaccine. Regarding this clone: Its matching antigen is unknown.

This table comes from immunoSEQ multiplex PCR, and its TCRdb copy is limited to in-frame clones, with some not included. The table records about 82,000 clones, roughly nine tenths of them present only once. Trimming removed 6 bases from V and 8 bases from J, with 19 bases in between. The V gene's germline CDR1 is MNHEY and CDR2 SVGAGI. The CDR3 has 15 amino acids. Overall study findings and caveats: The sample set comprised mostly white British donors with more females, and clonal diversity was possibly underestimated.

The chain is built from TRBV6-5 and TRBJ1-4, with D maybe TRBD1 (5 bases). The receptor's source is an adult who received the AZD1222 COVID-19 vaccine. Specimen: peripheral blood, collected 28 days after the second AZD1222 dose. The CDR3 reads CASSPVRGGGEKLFF. Here the CDR3 DNA reads TGTGCCAGCAGCCCAGTCCGCGGGGGAGGAGAAAAACTGTTTTTT.